The sample holds many counts of the clone carrying this T cell receptor (beta chain). The antigen is unknown. Each TCR beta cDNA library carried unique molecular identifiers. One entry per CDR3 protein results from TCRdb running MiXCR on the PCR reads. Of approximately 770,000 distinct CDR3 sequences listed, 46% were seen once; the top ten hold around 4.7%. The source of the sample is a study of post-analysis software for immune sequencing data. General study points: Compared with controls, patients showed significantly lower normalized Chao1 diversity. Patients used roughly five TRBV segments, including TRBV5-6, TRBV5-1 and TRBV20-1, more often than controls.

This CDR3 comprises 12 residues. Germline CDR1 and CDR2: SQVTM and ANQGSEA. V was shortened by 4 bases and J by 5 bases, with 12 bases between the two germline ends. This TCR was sampled from a girl aged 10 to 17 with multiple sclerosis. Sequencing was performed on blood. V and J are TRBV29-1 and TRBJ2-7, with D maybe TRBD1 (7 bases). CDR3 nucleotides: TGCAGCGTTGCCCCAGGGGGGAACGAGCAGTACTTC. Encoded protein: CSVAPGGNEQYF.